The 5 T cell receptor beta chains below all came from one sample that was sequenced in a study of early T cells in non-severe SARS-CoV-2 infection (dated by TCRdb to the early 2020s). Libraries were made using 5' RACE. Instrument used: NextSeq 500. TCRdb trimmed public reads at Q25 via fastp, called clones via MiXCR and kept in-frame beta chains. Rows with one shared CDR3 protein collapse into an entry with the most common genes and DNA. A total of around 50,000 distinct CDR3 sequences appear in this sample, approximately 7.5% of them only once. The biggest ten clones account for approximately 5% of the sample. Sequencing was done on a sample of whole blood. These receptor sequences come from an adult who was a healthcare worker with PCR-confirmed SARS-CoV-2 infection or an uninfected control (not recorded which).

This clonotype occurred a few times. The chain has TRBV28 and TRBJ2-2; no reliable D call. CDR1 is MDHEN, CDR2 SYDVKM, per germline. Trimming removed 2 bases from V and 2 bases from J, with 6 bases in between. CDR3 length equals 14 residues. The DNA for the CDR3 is TGTGCCAGCAGTTTAGCACCCAACACCGGGGAGCTGTTTTTT. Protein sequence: CASSLAPNTGELFF.

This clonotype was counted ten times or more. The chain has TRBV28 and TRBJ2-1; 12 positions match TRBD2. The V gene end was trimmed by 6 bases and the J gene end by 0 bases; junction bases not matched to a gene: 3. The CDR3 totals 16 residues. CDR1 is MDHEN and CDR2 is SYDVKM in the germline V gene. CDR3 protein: CASRTSGGISYNEQFF. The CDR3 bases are TGTGCCAGCAGGACTAGCGGGGGTATCTCCTACAATGAGCAGTTCTTC.

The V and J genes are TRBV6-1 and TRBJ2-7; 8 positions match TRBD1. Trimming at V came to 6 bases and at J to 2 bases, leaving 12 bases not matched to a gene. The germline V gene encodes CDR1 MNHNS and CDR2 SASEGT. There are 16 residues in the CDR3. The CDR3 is CASRSSGTGDTYEQYF. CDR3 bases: TGTGCCAGCAGGTCCTCCGGGACAGGTGATACCTACGAGCAGTACTTC.

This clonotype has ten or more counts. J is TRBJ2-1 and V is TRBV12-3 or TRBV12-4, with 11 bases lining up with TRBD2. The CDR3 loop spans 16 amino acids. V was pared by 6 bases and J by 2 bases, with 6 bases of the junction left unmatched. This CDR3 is CASSRLAGTTYNEQFF. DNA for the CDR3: TGTGCCAGCAGCCGACTAGCGGGGACCACCTACAATGAGCAGTTCTTC.

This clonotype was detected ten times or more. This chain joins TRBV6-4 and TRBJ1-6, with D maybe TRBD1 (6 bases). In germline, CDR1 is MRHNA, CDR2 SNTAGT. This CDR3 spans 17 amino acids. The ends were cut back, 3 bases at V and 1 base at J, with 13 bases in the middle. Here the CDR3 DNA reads TGTGCCAGCAGTGATACGGACAGTCGTTCCTATAATTCACCCCTCCACTTT. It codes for CASSDTDSRSYNSPLHF.